Each of the 28 T cell receptor beta chains below was sequenced from the same sample in a study of cytomegalovirus exposure and HLA in healthy donors. Use of 60 Vbeta and 13 Jbeta primers characterized the PCR. The protocol was immunoSEQ multiplex PCR, while the TCRdb copy is restricted to in-frame clones and leaves out a portion. Of approximately 200,000 clones in the sample, about 80% were seen once. Sequencing used PBMCs. The receptors originated from a man aged 25-45 years in good health and CMV-seronegative.

This clone came up once. J is TRBJ1-1 and V is TRBV27, with D uncertain. Germline CDR1 MNHEY, CDR2 SMNVEV (reference sequence). The CDR3 runs to 13 residues. The V gene lost 5 bases and the J gene lost 1 base, with 8 bases spanning the gap. The CDR3 DNA is TGTGCCAGCAGTGTTCAACAGAACACTGAAGCTTTCTTT. Residues: CASSVQQNTEAFF.

This chain connects TRBV19 to TRBJ2-2; 9 nucleotides match TRBD1. From germline, CDR1 is LNHDA and CDR2 SQIVND (reference sequence). The CDR3 covers 15 residues. V lost 7 bases and J lost 5; bases outside the gene matches: 8. This chain's CDR3 is CASTPGTGRTGELFF. The CDR3, as DNA: TGTGCCAGTACCCCTGGGACAGGGAGGACCGGGGAGCTGTTTTTT.

The rearrangement joins TRBV5-4 to TRBJ1-1; D is unclear. There are 13 residues in the CDR3. The V end lost 4 bases, the J end lost 2 bases, and 9 bases lay between the germline ends. Germline assignment: CDR1 SGHNT and CDR2 YYREEE (reference sequence). Here the CDR3 DNA reads TGTGCCAGCAGCGCGGATGTCAACACTGAAGCTTTCTTT. Its translation: CASSADVNTEAFF.

This clone was recorded a few times. The rearrangement uses TRBV19 and TRBJ2-2; D is unresolved. V dropped 4 bases and J dropped 1 base, with 7 bases sitting between them. CDR3 size: 14 residues. CDR1 LNHDA and CDR2 SQIVND come from the germline V gene (reference sequence). DNA of the CDR3: TGTGCCAGTAGTAACGGGTTGAACACCGGGGAGCTGTTTTTT. Translated, it gives CASSNGLNTGELFF. Based on the CDR3 plus reference TRBV19 and TRBJ2-2, the full variable domain is DGGITQSPKYLFRKEGQNVTLSCEQNLNHDAMYWYRQDPGQGLRLIYYSQIVNDFQKGDIAEGYSVSREKKESFPLTVTSAQKNPTAFYLCASSNGLNTGELFFGEGSRLTVL.

The gene calls are TRBV6-5 and TRBJ2-1; maybe TRBD1 (5 bases). This CDR3 is built from 14 residues. V lost 0 bases to trimming and J lost 8 bases, with 11 bases between them. Germline CDR1 MNHEY, CDR2 SVGAGI. The CDR3 DNA follows: TGTGCCAGCAGTTACTCGCAGGGTTATGATGAGCAGTTCTTC. Protein: CASSYSQGYDEQFF.

This rearrangement joins TRBV6-5 to TRBJ1-1; 7 bases agree with TRBD1. V lost 4 bases and J lost 2; bases outside the gene matches: 4. This CDR3 spans 14 amino acids. Germline CDR1 reads MNHEY; CDR2 reads SVGAGI. The CDR3 DNA reads as TGTGCCAGCAGTTCGGGACAGAGCAACACTGAAGCTTTCTTT. Residues: CASSSGQSNTEAFF.

The chain recombines TRBV9 with TRBJ2-1; 12 bases line up with TRBD2. The junction had 6 bases not matched to a gene; V was cut back by 4 bases and J by 4 bases. CDR3 size: 16 residues. The germline V gene has CDR1 SGDLS and CDR2 YYNGEE. CDR3 in DNA: TGTGCCAGCAGCCCAAGACTAGCGGGAGCTTACAATGAGCAGTTCTTC. Its protein is CASSPRLAGAYNEQFF.

V and J are TRBV28 and TRBJ1-1; 10 bases are a match to TRBD1. Trimming at V came to 3 bases and at J to 5 bases, leaving 3 bases not matched to a gene. CDR1 MDHEN and CDR2 SYDVKM come from the germline V gene. This CDR3 contains 14 residues. This CDR3 reads CASSFDRGRTEAFF. CDR3 nucleotides: TGTGCCAGCAGTTTTGACAGGGGGCGAACTGAAGCTTTCTTT.

V usage is TRBV5-1 and J usage is TRBJ1-1, with 8 bases matching TRBD1. Per germline, CDR1 SGHRS and CDR2 YFSETQ. CDR3 length: 14 amino acids. With V trimmed by 3 bases and J by 1 base, 2 bases remained unmatched. This CDR3 is CASSSGGTNTEAFF. CDR3 nucleotides: TGCGCCAGCAGCTCAGGGGGCACGAACACTGAAGCTTTCTTT. Based on the CDR3 plus reference TRBV5-1 and TRBJ1-1, the full variable domain is KAGVTQTPRYLIKTRGQQVTLSCSPISGHRSVSWYQQTPGQGLQFLFEYFSETQRNKGNFPGRFSGRQFSNSRSEMNVSTLELGDSALYLCASSSGGTNTEAFFGQGTRLTVV.

This clone was counted once. The genes are TRBV2 and TRBJ2-7; 8 positions agree with TRBD2. Germline CDR1 reads SNHLY; CDR2 reads FYNNEI. CDR3 length equals 13 residues. The trim removed 7 bases at V and 7 bases at J, leaving 9 bases unmatched. As DNA, the CDR3 is TGTGCCAGCACGGGAGGGAGGAGCCGGGAGCAGTACTTC. It is translated as CASTGGRSREQYF.

The chain is built from TRBV13 and TRBJ2-5; 10 nucleotides align to TRBD1. The DNA end favors TRBJ2-7, so the J call may be wrong. The CDR3 is 14 amino acids. Germline-derived CDR1 and CDR2 are PRHDT and FYEKMQ (reference sequence). Written as DNA, the CDR3 is TGTGCCAGCAACCTCCGGGACAGGGGTAACGAGCAGTACTTC. The encoded protein is CASNLRDRGNEQYF.

The rearrangement uses TRBV6-1 and TRBJ2-7, with D hard to call. This CDR3 is built from 14 residues. Trimming left V 4 bases short and J 0 bases short, with 10 bases between. Germline V lookup: CDR1 MNHNS, CDR2 SASEGT. The CDR3 sequence: CASSAGPGSYEQYF. The CDR3 DNA reads as TGTGCCAGCAGTGCCGGTCCGGGCTCCTACGAGCAGTACTTC.

Comment on this clone: The junction does not match germline at one end; this may be a read error. The chain uses TRBV7-9 and TRBJ1-6; a possible D gene is TRBD1 (5 bases). This CDR3 spans 15 amino acids. The V gene's germline CDR1 is SEHNR and CDR2 FQNEAQ (reference sequence). The CDR3: CSSSPSQGANSPLHF. The CDR3 region has the DNA TGTTCCAGCAGCCCCAGCCAAGGGGCTAATTCACCCCTCCACTTT.

This clone was found once. J is TRBJ1-4 and V is TRBV4-1, with D perhaps TRBD1 (6 bases). CDR1 MGHRA and CDR2 YSYEKL come from the germline V gene. The germline V and J ends were trimmed by 4 bases and 8 bases, with 14 bases remaining between them. This CDR3 comprises 14 residues. The CDR3 bases are TGCGCCAGCAGCCTTCTACAGGGTTACGAAAAACTGTTTTTT. Residues: CASSLLQGYEKLFF.

The chain employs TRBV27 and TRBJ1-6; TRBD1 matches 10 bases. This CDR3 has 16 residues. Germline V gene data show CDR1 as MNHEY and CDR2 as SMNVEV (reference sequence). V shed 2 bases and J 9 bases; nucleotides not matched to a gene: 7. The CDR3 loop reads CASSLLWTGGLSPLHF. In DNA form, the CDR3 reads TGTGCCAGCAGTTTACTTTGGACAGGGGGACTTTCACCCCTCCACTTT.

This clone was seen a few times. The rearrangement links TRBV27 to TRBJ1-2; 8 bases are shared with TRBD1. Trimming removed 7 bases from V and 5 bases from J; junction bases left unmatched: 12. Looked up from germline, CDR1 is MNHEY and CDR2 is SMNVEV (reference sequence). This CDR3 spans 15 amino acids. Here the CDR3 reads CASKGQAWTNYGYTF. CDR3 in DNA: TGTGCCAGCAAGGGACAGGCATGGACAAATTATGGCTACACCTTC.

The chain carries TRBV18 and TRBJ1-5; D unclear. Per the germline V gene, CDR1 is KGHSH and CDR2 is LQKENI. The CDR3 covers 15 residues. Trimming stripped 2 bases from V and 0 bases from J, with 8 bases between. The CDR3 coding sequence is TGTGCCAGCTCACCAGCCGGTTATAGCAATCAGCCCCAGCATTTT. Translated: CASSPAGYSNQPQHF.

The chain is built from TRBV4-1 and TRBJ2-7, with TRBD2 as a possible D gene (5 bases). There are 13 residues in the CDR3. V lost 6 bases and J 0 bases, leaving 9 bases between the germline ends. Germline V CDR1 and CDR2: MGHRA, YSYEKL. The CDR3 nucleotides read TGCGCCAGCAGTACAGCGGCCTCCTACGAGCAGTACTTC. This sequence encodes CASSTAASYEQYF.

The V and J genes are TRBV7-6 and TRBJ2-1; the D gene is possibly TRBD1 (6 bases). With 5 bases removed from V and 6 bases from J, the gap between germline ends came to 20 bases. The germline V gene has CDR1 SGHVS and CDR2 FNYEAQ. The CDR3 covers 16 residues. The CDR3 region has the DNA TGTGCCAGCAGCGGCCACCGGGACACCCTTCTCAATGAGCAGTTCTTC. Protein sequence: CASSGHRDTLLNEQFF.

The genes are TRBV7-6 and TRBJ1-2, with D possibly TRBD1 on 6 matching bases. From germline, CDR1 is SGHVS and CDR2 FNYEAQ. V was cut by 5 bases and J by 2 bases, with 12 bases left in between. The CDR3 spans 14 residues. The CDR3 region has the DNA TGTGCCAGCAGCCCCCGACAGGCGAACTATGGCTACACCTTC. Translation: CASSPRQANYGYTF.

This clone occurred once. V and J are TRBV6-1 and TRBJ1-5; TRBD1 aligns across 8 bases. V was pared by 3 bases and J by 0 bases, with 10 bases of the junction left unmatched. CDR1 is MNHNS, CDR2 SASEGT, per germline. The CDR3 is 18 amino acids. CDR3 sequence (DNA): TGTGCCAGCAGTGACCCGAGGACAGGGAACTATAGCAATCAGCCCCAGCATTTT. Translated, it gives CASSDPRTGNYSNQPQHF.

This clone has just one count. V gene TRBV2 combines with J gene TRBJ2-5, with D maybe TRBD2 (6 bases). Trimming pared 6 bases from V and 10 bases from J, leaving 21 bases between. The CDR3 covers 14 residues. The V gene's germline CDR1 is SNHLY and CDR2 FYNNEI. In nucleotides, the CDR3 is TGTGCCAGCAGGGCTAGCGCCCTTATAGGGAGCCAGTACTTC. This encodes CASRASALIGSQYF.

The chain combines TRBV9 with TRBJ2-3; 10 bases fit TRBD2. Germline loops: CDR1 SGDLS, CDR2 YYNGEE. This CDR3 spans 16 amino acids. Losses at the gene ends were 0 bases for V and 4 bases for J; bases not matched to a gene: 5. CDR3: CASSVGSGRGADTQYF. The CDR3 DNA follows: TGTGCCAGCAGCGTAGGAAGCGGGAGGGGGGCAGATACGCAGTATTTT.

V is TRBV6-6 and J is TRBJ2-7, with D possibly being TRBD1 (6 bases). Germline lookup yields CDR1 MNHNY and CDR2 SVGAGI (reference sequence). The ends were cut back, 2 bases at V and 4 bases at J, with 12 bases in the middle. CDR3 length: 14 amino acids. Here the CDR3 DNA reads TGTGCCAGCAGTTACGAAGCAGGGGCGTACGAGCAGTACTTC. It translates to CASSYEAGAYEQYF.

The rearrangement links TRBV2 to TRBJ2-1, with D maybe TRBD2 (5 bases). V lost 0 bases and J 1 base, leaving 16 bases between the germline ends. The CDR3 contains 18 residues. Germline lookup yields CDR1 SNHLY and CDR2 FYNNEI. CDR3 amino acids: CASSEADSAGRSYNEQFF. CDR3 nucleotides: TGTGCCAGCAGTGAAGCGGATAGCGCAGGTCGGTCCTACAATGAGCAGTTCTTC.

The chain couples TRBV25-1 to TRBJ1-5, with D tentatively TRBD1 (6 bases). V was cut by 8 bases and J by 9 bases, with 14 bases left in between. The germline V gene has CDR1 MGHDK and CDR2 SYGVNS. This CDR3 is built from 12 residues. Written as DNA, the CDR3 is TGTGCCAGCTCCCAGGGGATGAGGCCCCAGCATTTT. This translates into CASSQGMRPQHF.

This chain links TRBV15 with TRBJ2-1, with TRBD2 matching over 7 bases. V lost 3 bases, J lost 6 bases, and 11 bases stayed unmatched. The CDR3 is made up of 16 amino acids. CDR1 is LNHNV, CDR2 YYDKDF, per germline (reference sequence). CDR3 sequence reads: CATSSSRDYNPNEQFF. DNA for the CDR3: TGTGCCACCAGCAGCAGTAGGGACTATAATCCCAATGAGCAGTTCTTC.

There are a few counts of this clone. The CDR3, as DNA: TGTGCCAGCAGTTTAAGGGGGCTTCATCAGCCCCAGCATTTT. Its translation: CASSLRGLHQPQHF. The V call is TRBV27, the J call TRBJ1-5; TRBD1 matches 7 bases. V was clipped by 2 bases and J by 5 bases; unmatched bases: 3. Germline CDR1 and CDR2: MNHEY and SMNVEV (reference sequence). This CDR3 has 14 residues.